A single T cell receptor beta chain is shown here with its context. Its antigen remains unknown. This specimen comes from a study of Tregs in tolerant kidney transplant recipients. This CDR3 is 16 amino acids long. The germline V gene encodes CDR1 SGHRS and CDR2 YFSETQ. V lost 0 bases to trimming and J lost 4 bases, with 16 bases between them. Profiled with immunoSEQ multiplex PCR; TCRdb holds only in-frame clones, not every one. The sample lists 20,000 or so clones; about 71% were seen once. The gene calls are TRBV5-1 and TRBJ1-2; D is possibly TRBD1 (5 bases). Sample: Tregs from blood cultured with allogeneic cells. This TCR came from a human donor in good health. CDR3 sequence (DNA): TGCGCCAGCAGCTTGGGGACTGGGGGTCGGATCTATGGCTACACCTTC. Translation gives CASSLGTGGRIYGYTF. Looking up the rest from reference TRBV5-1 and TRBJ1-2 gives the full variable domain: KAGVTQTPRYLIKTRGQQVTLSCSPISGHRSVSWYQQTPGQGLQFLFEYFSETQRNKGNFPGRFSGRQFSNSRSEMNVSTLELGDSALYLCASSLGTGGRIYGYTFGSGTRLTVV.